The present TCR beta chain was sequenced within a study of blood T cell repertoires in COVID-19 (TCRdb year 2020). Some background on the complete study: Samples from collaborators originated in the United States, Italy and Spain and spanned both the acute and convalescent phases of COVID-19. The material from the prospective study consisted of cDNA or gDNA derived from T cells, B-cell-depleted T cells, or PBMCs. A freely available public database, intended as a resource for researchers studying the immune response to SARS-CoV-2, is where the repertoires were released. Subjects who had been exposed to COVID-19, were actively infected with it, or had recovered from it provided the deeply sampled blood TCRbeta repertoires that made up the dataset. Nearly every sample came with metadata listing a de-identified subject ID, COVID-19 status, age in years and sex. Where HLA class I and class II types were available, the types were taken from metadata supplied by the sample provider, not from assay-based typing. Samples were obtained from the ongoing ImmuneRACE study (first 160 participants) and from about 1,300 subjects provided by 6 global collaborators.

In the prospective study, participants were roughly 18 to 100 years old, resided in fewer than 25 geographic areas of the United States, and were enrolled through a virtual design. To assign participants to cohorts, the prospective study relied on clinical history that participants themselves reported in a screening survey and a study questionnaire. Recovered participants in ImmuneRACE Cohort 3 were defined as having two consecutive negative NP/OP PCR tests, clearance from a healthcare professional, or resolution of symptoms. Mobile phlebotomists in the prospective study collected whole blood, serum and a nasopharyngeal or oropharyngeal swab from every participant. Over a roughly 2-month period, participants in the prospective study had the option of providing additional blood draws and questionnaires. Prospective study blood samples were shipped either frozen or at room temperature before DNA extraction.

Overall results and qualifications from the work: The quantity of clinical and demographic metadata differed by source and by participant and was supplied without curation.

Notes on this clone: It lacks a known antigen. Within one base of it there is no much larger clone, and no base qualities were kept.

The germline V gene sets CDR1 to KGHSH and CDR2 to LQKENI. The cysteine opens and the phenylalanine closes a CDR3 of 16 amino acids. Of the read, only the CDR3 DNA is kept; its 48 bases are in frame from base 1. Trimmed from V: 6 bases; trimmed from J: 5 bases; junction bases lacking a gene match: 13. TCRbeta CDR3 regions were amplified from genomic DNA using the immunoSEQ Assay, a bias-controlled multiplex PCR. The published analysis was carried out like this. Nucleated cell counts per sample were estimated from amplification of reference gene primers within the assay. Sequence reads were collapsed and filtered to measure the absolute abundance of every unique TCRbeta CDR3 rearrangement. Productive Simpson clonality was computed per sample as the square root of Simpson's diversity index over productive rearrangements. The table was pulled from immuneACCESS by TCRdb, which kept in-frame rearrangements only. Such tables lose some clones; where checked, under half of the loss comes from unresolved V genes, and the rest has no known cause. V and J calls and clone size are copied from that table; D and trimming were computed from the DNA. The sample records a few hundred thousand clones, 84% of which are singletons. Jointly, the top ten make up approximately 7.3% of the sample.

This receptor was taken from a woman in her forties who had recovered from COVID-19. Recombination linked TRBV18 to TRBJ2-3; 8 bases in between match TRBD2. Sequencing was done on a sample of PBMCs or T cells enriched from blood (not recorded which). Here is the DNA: TGTGCCAGCTCTCCCGAGCGGGAGTTGGGGAGAGATACGCAGTATTTT. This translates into CASSPERELGRDTQYF.